What follows are 8 T cell receptor beta chains derived from one specimen sequenced in a study of T cell responses to AZD1222 COVID-19 vaccine. Profiling relied on immunoSEQ multiplex PCR, and the TCRdb table lists in-frame clones only, not all of them. Of 90,000 to 120,000 clones in the sample, 88% were seen once. Sequences were derived from peripheral blood, sampled on day 0 of AZD1222 vaccination. These receptor sequences come from an adult in good health.

The V gene is TRBV2, the J gene TRBJ2-7; possibly TRBD1 or TRBD2 for D (6 bases each). The V gene's germline CDR1 is SNHLY and CDR2 FYNNEI. Between the trimmed V and J ends, which lost 4 bases and 4 bases, there was a span of 11 bases. The CDR3 contains 13 residues. CDR3 DNA sequence: TGTGCCAGCAGTGTTGAGGGGGGTTACGAGCAGTACTTC. Protein sequence: CASSVEGGYEQYF.

CDR3 DNA: TGCGCCAGCAGCTTGGCCCAGGGGGGGGCTGGGGCCAACGTCCTGACTTTC. The encoded protein is CASSLAQGGAGANVLTF. The chain combines TRBV5-1 with TRBJ2-6; D could derive from TRBD1 or TRBD2 (7 bases each). The CDR3 length is 17 residues. Germline V gives CDR1 SGHRS, CDR2 YFSETQ. V was pared by 0 bases and J by 2 bases, with 12 bases between.

The rearrangement uses TRBV5-8 and TRBJ2-1; D is perhaps TRBD1 (5 bases). The CDR3 totals 14 residues. In germline, CDR1 is SGHTS, CDR2 YDEGEE. Trimming cost V 0 bases and J 9 bases, with 13 bases left between them. CDR3 nucleotides: TGTGCCAGCAGCTTGGCAGGTGGGGCTGGTGAGCAGTTCTTC. This translates into CASSLAGGAGEQFF.

CDR3: CASSHDLRDGANYGYTF. The CDR3 DNA follows: TGTGCCAGCAGCCATGACCTCCGGGACGGGGCTAACTATGGCTACACCTTC. V is TRBV7-2 and J is TRBJ1-2; perhaps TRBD1 as D (5 bases). Germline V gene sequence: CDR1 SGHTA, CDR2 FQGNSA. V was shortened by 5 bases and J by 0 bases, with 19 bases between the two germline ends. This CDR3 is 17 amino acids long.

The genes are TRBV7-2 and TRBJ2-1; a weak D match, TRBD2 (5 bases). Trimming took 1 base from V and 5 from J, leaving 9 bases between them. CDR3 length: 14 residues. Per germline, CDR1 SGHTA and CDR2 FQGNSA. The CDR3 reads CASSLVRGNNEQFF. CDR3 in DNA: TGTGCCAGCAGCTTAGTCCGGGGAAACAATGAGCAGTTCTTC.

The V call is TRBV25-1, the J call TRBJ1-5; TRBD1 might be the D (5 bases). V lost 7 bases and J lost 2, with 12 bases in between. This CDR3 is 14 amino acids long. Germline V gives CDR1 MGHDK, CDR2 SYGVNS. CDR3 DNA sequence: TGTGCCAGCAATGATGGGGGGGGCAATCAGCCCCAGCATTTT. It specifies CASNDGGGNQPQHF.

The chain is built from TRBV7-2 and TRBJ2-5, with 9 bases matching TRBD2. The junction had 9 bases not matched to a gene; V was cut back by 1 base and J by 6 bases. Germline loops: CDR1 SGHTA, CDR2 FQGNSA. The CDR3 length is 16 residues. The CDR3 nucleotides are TGTGCCAGCAGCTTAGAATCGTCCCTAGCGGGAAAGACCCAGTACTTC. Translation: CASSLESSLAGKTQYF.

The J gene is TRBJ2-3, the V gene TRBV7-9, with a weak D call TRBD1 (6 bases). Deletions cut 10 bases from V and 3 bases from J, with 17 bases between. This CDR3 has 14 residues. Germline V gives CDR1 SEHNR, CDR2 FQNEAQ (reference sequence). CDR3 DNA sequence: TGTGCCATCCGAGGTGGGGGCAGAACAGATACGCAGTATTTT. It codes for CAIRGGGRTDTQYF.